This T cell receptor beta chain appears in the sequencing data of a study of identical twins (dated by TCRdb to 2016 to 2017). Looking at the study overall: To test whether fetal clonotypes persist, the study used deep sequencing on TCR alpha and beta repertoires from monozygotic twins, unrelated adults of various ages, and cord blood. To rule out contamination, the twin experiments were replicated at different times with different library preparation protocols.

Only healthy Caucasian donors were included. The table lists this clonotype with many counts. The target of this receptor is not known. Qualities for individual bases were not recorded, and no much larger clone is one base off. The research as a whole found: Excess twin sharing in beta out-of-frame sequences was weaker because fewer shared sequences lowered the signal-to-noise ratio. Compared with coincidental sharing between unrelated individuals, out-of-frame TCR alpha sequences shared between twins showed an excess of sequences with low generation probability. Recombination models systematically underestimated out-of-frame TCR alpha sharing in monozygotic twins but agreed with sharing between unrelated individuals. Because the same donors could not be followed over many years, the conclusions depended on cross-sectional statistical analysis. Zero-insertion analyses could be partly confounded by invariant T cells such as MAIT and iNKT, though diverse VJ usage argued against such confounding for most clonotypes. Fewer insertions were carried by abundant cord blood beta clonotypes, a similar but weaker trend appeared in young adult naive repertoires, and no such trend appeared in memory repertoires.

V is cut by 2 bases and J by 4 bases, and the space between the germline ends is 11 bases. The germline V gene (reference sequence) specifies MNHEY as CDR1 and SMNVEV as CDR2. The CDR3 starts with the cysteine, ends with the phenylalanine, and has 14 residues. Only CDR3 DNA is held: 42 bases, read in frame from base 1. Libraries came from 5' RACE. The run used an Illumina HiSeq 2000. A universal primer binding site was introduced by template switching, and a unique molecular identifier was present in the final cDNA, enabling accurate counting of TCR cDNA molecules. Specific primers in the conserved constant-segment region were used to synthesize first-strand cDNA for the TCR alpha and beta chains. Each cDNA library was double barcoded, with a SMART-Mk sample barcode plus Illumina barcodes, to control for contamination. TruSeq adapter sequences along with Illumina sample barcodes were introduced in two successive PCR steps. The TCR alpha and beta cDNA libraries were sequenced on the Illumina HiSeq platform using custom primers. In the original analysis: Raw reads were processed with MiGEC to extract unique molecular identifiers, and MiXCR was used to determine CDR3 positions. Recombination models were inferred per individual with the repgenHMM and IGoR tools using an EM algorithm. Shared clonotype analysis was performed with the tcR package in R, normalizing sharing by the product of cloneset sizes. To study raw recombination free of thymic and clonal selection effects, out-of-frame nonproductive sequences were analyzed. In-frame beta chains were kept once TCRdb had trimmed the public reads at Q25 with fastp and called clones with MiXCR. Every CDR3 protein is listed once, alongside the most common genes and DNA of its rows. These V and J calls rely on TCRdb rather than the paper's analysis. Counted in this sample were approximately 1.8 million distinct CDR3 sequences; around 29% of them appeared once. Of the sample, over 0.25% falls within the top ten clones.

Rearrangement joined TRBV27 to TRBJ1-2; TRBD1 is perhaps the D gene, given 5 matching bases. The TCR was taken from a newborn girl in good health. Sample: cord blood. The nucleotide sequence is given as TGTGCCAGCAGTTTAAGGGGAGAAACCTATGGCTACACCTTC. This yields the protein CASSLRGETYGYTF.